This passage covers 11 T cell receptor beta chains from one sample sequenced in a study of blood T cell repertoires in COVID-19. Repertoires were generated with immunoSEQ multiplex PCR, while TCRdb's copy carries only in-frame clones and drops some. This table has 40,000 to 60,000 clones, around 68% appearing once. The sample taken for sequencing was peripheral blood. These TCRs come from a woman between 65 and 79 years old with acute or convalescent COVID-19.

This sequence joins TRBV7-2 and TRBJ2-2, with TRBD2 matching over 8 bases. Germline V gene data show CDR1 as SGHTA and CDR2 as FQGNSA. J gave up 6 bases and V 3 bases, and 3 bases lay outside the gene matches. This CDR3 is built from 14 residues. CDR3 coding DNA: TGTGCCAGCAGCTTGGGCGGGAGGTCCGGGGAGCTGTTTTTT. Encoded protein: CASSLGGRSGELFF.

This clone came up a few times. This specimen includes other DNA sequences encoding the same CDR3. J is TRBJ2-3 and V is TRBV15; D unresolved. The V end was cut by 8 bases, the J end by 0 bases, with 6 bases between. Germline CDR1 and CDR2: LNHNV and YYDKDF (reference sequence). This CDR3 contains 12 residues. The CDR3 DNA reads as TGTGCCACCTCCTCTAGCACAGATACGCAGTATTTT. Its translation is CATSSSTDTQYF.

This chain uses TRBV5-4 with TRBJ2-3; 9 bases align to TRBD1. The CDR3 totals 14 residues. J gave up 10 bases and V 4 bases, and 10 bases lay outside the gene matches. CDR1 and CDR2 (germline): SGHNT, YYREEE (reference sequence). The CDR3 is CASSGRDRDIAQYF. CDR3 nucleotide sequence: TGTGCCAGCAGCGGCCGGGACAGGGACATTGCGCAGTATTTT.

The rearrangement links TRBV24-1 to TRBJ2-3; TRBD1 agrees at 8 bases. V lost 4 bases and J lost 7; bases outside the gene matches: 9. The CDR3 extends over 15 amino acids. The germline gives CDR1 KGHDR, CDR2 SFDVKD. The chain's CDR3 is CATSEGTGDGYTQYF. CDR3 nucleotide sequence: TGTGCCACCAGTGAGGGGACAGGAGATGGGTATACGCAGTATTTT.

The rearrangement joins TRBV4-3 to TRBJ1-1; D is ambiguous. V was shortened by 1 base and J by 1 base, with 16 bases between the two germline ends. The CDR3 contains 17 residues. Germline CDR1 reads LGHNA; CDR2 reads YSLEER. The CDR3 DNA is TGCGCCAGCAGCCAAGGGCCCCCCCGGACTGGGAACACTGAAGCTTTCTTT. Translating it yields CASSQGPPRTGNTEAFF.

This clone was counted a few times. This chain links TRBV3-1 (or the pseudogene TRBV3-2) with TRBJ2-1; D possibly corresponds to TRBD2 (6 bases). The CDR3 has 16 residues. CDR1 is LGHDT, CDR2 YNNKEL, per germline (reference sequence). V lost 0 bases to trimming and J lost 4 bases, with 13 bases between them. This CDR3 reads CASSQDRPSAYNEQFF. The DNA of the CDR3 is TGTGCCAGCAGCCAAGATAGGCCTAGCGCATACAATGAGCAGTTCTTC.

The rearrangement uses TRBV5-1 and TRBJ2-7; D might be TRBD1 (6 bases). The CDR3 sequence is 15 residues long. Trimming left V 6 bases short and J 0 bases short, with 16 bases between. Germline CDR1 and CDR2: SGHRS and YFSETQ. CDR3 residues: CASTDYRASSYEQYF. The CDR3 DNA is TGCGCCAGCACCGACTACAGGGCGAGCTCCTACGAGCAGTACTTC.

The V gene is TRBV30, the J gene TRBJ1-2; D gene uncertain. This CDR3 comprises 14 residues. Germline loops: CDR1 GTSNPN, CDR2 SVGIG (reference sequence). Trimming took off 3 bases at V and 2 bases at J, with 13 bases between the two ends. CDR3 in amino acids: CAWRGEGSNYGYTF. The CDR3 nucleotides read TGTGCCTGGAGGGGTGAGGGTTCAAACTATGGCTACACCTTC.

Only one count was recorded for this clone. The chain is built from TRBV5-1 and TRBJ2-2; D unresolved. The CDR3 is 13 amino acids. CDR1 is SGHRS and CDR2 is YFSETQ in the germline V gene. Deletions cut 1 base from V and 3 bases from J, with 4 bases between. CDR3 in amino acids: CASSLTDTGELFF. In DNA, the CDR3 is TGCGCCAGCAGCTTGACAGACACCGGGGAGCTGTTTTTT. Full variable domain (missing parts from reference TRBV5-1 and TRBJ2-2): KAGVTQTPRYLIKTRGQQVTLSCSPISGHRSVSWYQQTPGQGLQFLFEYFSETQRNKGNFPGRFSGRQFSNSRSEMNVSTLELGDSALYLCASSLTDTGELFFGEGSRLTVL.

V usage is TRBV7-9 and J usage is TRBJ1-6; tentatively, D is TRBD1 (5 bases). Germline CDR1 and CDR2: SEHNR and FQNEAQ (reference sequence). The germline V and J ends were trimmed by 1 base and 3 bases, with 10 bases remaining between them. There are 16 residues in the CDR3. This CDR3 reads CASSLDPGDYNSPLHF. The CDR3 DNA reads as TGTGCCAGCAGCTTAGATCCGGGGGACTATAATTCACCCCTCCACTTT.

The CDR3 loop is CASSEGQAGELFF. Written as DNA, the CDR3 is TGCGCCAGCAGTGAAGGACAGGCCGGGGAGCTGTTTTTT. This sequence joins TRBV10-1 and TRBJ2-2; TRBD1 matches at 7 bases. There are 13 residues in the CDR3. V shed 3 bases, J shed 6 bases, and the junction held 1 base outside the gene matches. From germline, CDR1 is WNHNN and CDR2 SYGVQD (reference sequence).